A selection of T cell receptor beta chains follows, all from one sample in a study of memory CD4+ T cells and cytomegalovirus serostatus. Only in-frame clones appear in the TCRdb table, and some are missing; sequencing was by immunoSEQ multiplex PCR. This sample has roughly 50,000 clones; more than 70% occur once, and the top ten carry 0.5%. Sequenced material: memory CD4+ T cells from blood. Source of these receptors: an adult in good health and CMV-seronegative. Some clones in this sample may be carry-over from other donors' samples. The CDR3 runs from the conserved cysteine through the conserved F or W. Fields, in order: clone size, V gene, D gene, J gene, CDR3 protein, CDR3 DNA. The D gene is left open where the match is weak. Not every row has a clone size; where given, it reads once, few, many or a size class.

abundance: -
v_gene: TRBV5-1
d_gene: TRBD2
j_gene: TRBJ2-7
CDR3aa: CASSLLGSGSSYEQYF
CDR3nt: TGCGCCAGCAGCTTACTTGGGAGCGGGAGCTCCTACGAGCAGTACTTC

abundance: -
v_gene: TRBV4-3
d_gene: -
j_gene: TRBJ2-4
CDR3aa: CASSQGGDQNIQYF
CDR3nt: TGCGCCAGCAGCCAAGGCGGAGACCAAAACATTCAGTACTTC

abundance: -
v_gene: TRBV25-1
d_gene: TRBD2
j_gene: TRBJ2-2
CDR3aa: CASSGNGLAGWTGELFF
CDR3nt: TGTGCCAGCAGTGGGAACGGACTAGCGGGATGGACCGGGGAGCTGTTTTTT

abundance: -
v_gene: TRBV5-1
d_gene: TRBD1
j_gene: TRBJ2-3
CDR3aa: CASSLGPRQGFGTQYF
CDR3nt: TGCGCCAGCAGCTTGGGGCCGCGACAGGGCTTTGGTACGCAGTATTTT

abundance: once
v_gene: TRBV20-1
d_gene: -
j_gene: TRBJ2-7
CDR3aa: CSVLRGYEQYF
CDR3nt: TGCAGTGTCCTGAGGGGTTACGAGCAGTACTTC

abundance: -
v_gene: TRBV5-1
d_gene: -
j_gene: TRBJ2-3
CDR3aa: CASYDSTDTQYF
CDR3nt: TGCGCCAGCTACGACAGCACAGATACGCAGTATTTT

abundance: -
v_gene: TRBV9
d_gene: -
j_gene: TRBJ2-2
CDR3aa: CASSIEAGELFF
CDR3nt: TGTGCCAGCAGCATTGAAGCCGGGGAGCTGTTTTTT

abundance: -
v_gene: TRBV28
d_gene: -
j_gene: TRBJ2-5
CDR3aa: CASSLTSGTRETQYF
CDR3nt: TGTGCCAGCAGTCTAACATCCGGGACGAGGGAGACCCAGTACTTC

abundance: -
v_gene: TRBV28
d_gene: -
j_gene: TRBJ2-7
CDR3aa: CASSRTAHSYEQYF
CDR3nt: TGTGCCAGCTCGCGGACAGCCCACTCCTACGAGCAGTACTTC

abundance: -
v_gene: TRBV27
d_gene: -
j_gene: TRBJ2-5
CDR3aa: CASSPQGQTQYF
CDR3nt: TGTGCCAGCAGCCCTCAGGGCCAGACCCAGTACTTC

abundance: few
v_gene: TRBV5-4
d_gene: -
j_gene: TRBJ1-1
CDR3aa: CASSLPGGSNTEAFF
CDR3nt: TGTGCCAGCAGCTTGCCGGGGGGATCGAACACTGAAGCTTTCTTT

abundance: -
v_gene: TRBV19
d_gene: TRBD2
j_gene: TRBJ2-1
CDR3aa: CASSIGGGRANEQFF
CDR3nt: TGTGCCAGTAGTATAGGCGGCGGGAGGGCCAATGAGCAGTTCTTC

abundance: once
v_gene: TRBV28
d_gene: -
j_gene: TRBJ1-5
CDR3aa: CASSFEGGNNQPQHF
CDR3nt: TGTGCCAGCAGTTTTGAGGGGGGAAACAATCAGCCCCAGCATTTT

abundance: -
v_gene: TRBV4-3
d_gene: -
j_gene: TRBJ1-6
CDR3aa: CASSQETDYNSPLHF
CDR3nt: TGCGCCAGCAGCCAAGAGACAGACTATAATTCACCCCTCCACTTT

abundance: -
v_gene: TRBV28
d_gene: -
j_gene: TRBJ1-5
CDR3aa: CASSLSVRGIQAQPQHF
CDR3nt: TGTGCCAGCAGTTTATCCGTCAGGGGAATCCAAGCTCAGCCCCAGCATTTT

abundance: -
v_gene: TRBV7-9
d_gene: -
j_gene: TRBJ1-4
CDR3aa: CASSPQVRGEKLFF
CDR3nt: TGTGCCAGCAGCCCACAGGTCCGAGGGGAAAAACTGTTTTTT

abundance: -
v_gene: TRBV4-2
d_gene: TRBD2
j_gene: TRBJ2-7
CDR3aa: CASSRNQRENQEQYF
CDR3nt: TGTGCCAGCAGCCGAAACCAGCGGGAGAATCAGGAGCAGTACTTC

abundance: -
v_gene: TRBV11-2
d_gene: -
j_gene: TRBJ1-1
CDR3aa: CASSLGFRSVAAAFF
CDR3nt: TGTGCCAGCAGCTTAGGATTCAGGTCCGTGGCCGCAGCTTTCTTT

abundance: -
v_gene: TRBV2
d_gene: -
j_gene: TRBJ2-7
CDR3aa: CASTSAYEQYF
CDR3nt: TGTGCCAGCACGTCGGCTTACGAGCAGTACTTC

abundance: -
v_gene: TRBV7-9
d_gene: TRBD1
j_gene: TRBJ1-1
CDR3aa: CASSPRTGTVPEAFF
CDR3nt: TGTGCCAGCAGCCCTCGGACAGGGACCGTCCCTGAAGCTTTCTTT

abundance: once
v_gene: TRBV23-1
d_gene: TRBD2
j_gene: TRBJ2-2
CDR3aa: CASSSVGLAGGPGGELFF
CDR3nt: TGCGCCAGCAGTTCAGTCGGACTAGCGGGAGGCCCGGGCGGGGAGCTGTTTTTT

abundance: -
v_gene: TRBV5-1
d_gene: TRBD1
j_gene: TRBJ1-3
CDR3aa: CASSLYGSPGQGGDTIYF
CDR3nt: TGCGCCAGCAGCTTGTACGGGAGCCCGGGACAGGGGGGTGACACCATATATTTT

abundance: -
v_gene: TRBV5-1
d_gene: TRBD2
j_gene: TRBJ2-7
CDR3aa: CASSAGTSGSSYEQYF
CDR3nt: TGCGCCAGCAGCGCTGGGACTAGCGGGAGCTCCTACGAGCAGTACTTC

abundance: -
v_gene: TRBV11-2
d_gene: -
j_gene: TRBJ1-2
CDR3aa: CASSFGGPVYGYTF
CDR3nt: TGTGCCAGCAGCTTCGGGGGGCCCGTCTATGGCTACACCTTC

abundance: -
v_gene: TRBV6-1
d_gene: TRBD2
j_gene: TRBJ2-1
CDR3aa: CASSELAGGPYNEQFF
CDR3nt: TGTGCCAGCAGTGAACTAGCGGGAGGGCCTTACAATGAGCAGTTCTTC

abundance: -
v_gene: TRBV9
d_gene: -
j_gene: TRBJ1-4
CDR3aa: CASSVRQVSEKLFF
CDR3nt: TGTGCCAGCAGCGTAAGACAAGTCAGTGAAAAACTGTTTTTT

abundance: -
v_gene: TRBV4-3
d_gene: -
j_gene: TRBJ2-2
CDR3aa: CASSQDRPKSSSLSAFNGELFF
CDR3nt: TGCGCCAGCAGCCAAGATCGCCCCAAGAGTTCCAGCCTCAGTGCTTTTAACGGGGAGCTGTTTTTT

abundance: once
v_gene: TRBV12-5
d_gene: -
j_gene: TRBJ2-5
CDR3aa: CASAPIDSEETQYF
CDR3nt: TGTGCTAGTGCCCCCATCGACAGCGAGGAGACCCAGTACTTC

abundance: -
v_gene: TRBV7-8
d_gene: -
j_gene: TRBJ1-4
CDR3aa: CASSLAQGWGLEKLFF
CDR3nt: TGTGCCAGCAGCTTAGCGCAAGGATGGGGCCTCGAAAAACTGTTTTTT

abundance: -
v_gene: TRBV30
d_gene: TRBD2
j_gene: TRBJ2-3
CDR3aa: CASASGRTDTQYF
CDR3nt: TGTGCCTCCGCTAGCGGGAGAACAGATACGCAGTATTTT

abundance: -
v_gene: TRBV14
d_gene: -
j_gene: TRBJ1-6
CDR3aa: CASSQNRVQSPLHF
CDR3nt: TGTGCCAGCAGCCAAAACAGGGTGCAATCACCCCTCCACTTT

abundance: -
v_gene: TRBV5-4
d_gene: -
j_gene: TRBJ1-4
CDR3aa: CASSLYGPTNEKLFF
CDR3nt: TGTGCCAGCAGCTTGTACGGACCAACTAATGAAAAACTGTTTTTT

abundance: -
v_gene: TRBV19
d_gene: -
j_gene: TRBJ2-3
CDR3aa: CASAPGGTDTQYF
CDR3nt: TGTGCCAGTGCTCCGGGAGGCACAGATACGCAGTATTTT

abundance: once
v_gene: TRBV6-5
d_gene: -
j_gene: TRBJ1-1
CDR3aa: CASGGRPNTEAFF
CDR3nt: TGTGCCAGCGGGGGCCGACCCAACACTGAAGCTTTCTTT

abundance: -
v_gene: TRBV6-1
d_gene: TRBD2
j_gene: TRBJ2-2
CDR3aa: CASRGGPVTGELFF
CDR3nt: TGTGCCAGCCGGGGGGGGCCAGTCACCGGGGAGCTGTTTTTT

abundance: -
v_gene: TRBV7-2
d_gene: -
j_gene: TRBJ1-1
CDR3aa: CASMAGNTEAFF
CDR3nt: TGTGCCAGCATGGCCGGGAACACTGAAGCTTTCTTT

abundance: -
v_gene: TRBV7-3
d_gene: -
j_gene: TRBJ2-3
CDR3aa: CASSPRGGGDTQYF
CDR3nt: TGTGCCAGCAGCCCGAGGGGCGGTGGGGATACGCAGTATTTT

abundance: -
v_gene: TRBV28
d_gene: TRBD2
j_gene: TRBJ2-7
CDR3aa: CASSEPGLKAYEQYF
CDR3nt: TGTGCCAGCAGCGAGCCGGGACTAAAGGCCTACGAGCAGTACTTC

abundance: once
v_gene: TRBV27
d_gene: -
j_gene: TRBJ1-1
CDR3aa: CASSPRTGILISGAFF
CDR3nt: TGTGCCAGCAGTCCGCGTACAGGGATTTTAATATCGGGAGCTTTCTTT

abundance: -
v_gene: TRBV10-3
d_gene: -
j_gene: TRBJ2-3
CDR3aa: CAIAGTDTQYF
CDR3nt: TGCGCTATAGCGGGCACAGATACGCAGTATTTT

abundance: -
v_gene: TRBV6-6
d_gene: -
j_gene: TRBJ1-3
CDR3aa: CASSRPQGPTGNTIYF
CDR3nt: TGTGCCAGCAGTCGCCCGCAGGGGCCAACAGGAAACACCATATATTTT

abundance: -
v_gene: TRBV28
d_gene: TRBD1
j_gene: TRBJ1-4
CDR3aa: CASSNVGQGARFEKLFF
CDR3nt: TGTGCCAGCAGCAACGTGGGACAGGGGGCGCGTTTTGAAAAACTGTTTTTT

abundance: -
v_gene: TRBV5-1
d_gene: -
j_gene: TRBJ2-3
CDR3aa: CASSSGRKGTDTQYF
CDR3nt: TGCGCCAGCAGCTCCGGGCGCAAGGGGACAGATACGCAGTATTTT

abundance: -
v_gene: TRBV27
d_gene: -
j_gene: TRBJ1-2
CDR3aa: CASSSHGPRGETNYGYTF
CDR3nt: TGTGCCAGCAGTTCCCACGGGCCGCGAGGGGAAACTAACTATGGCTACACCTTC

abundance: few
v_gene: TRBV5-1
d_gene: TRBD2
j_gene: TRBJ2-7
CDR3aa: CASRGLAGVNEQYF
CDR3nt: TGCGCCAGCAGAGGACTAGCGGGAGTAAACGAGCAGTACTTC

abundance: few
v_gene: TRBV7-9
d_gene: -
j_gene: TRBJ1-2
CDR3aa: CASSLASGFYGYTF
CDR3nt: TGTGCCAGCAGCTTAGCGAGCGGGTTCTATGGCTACACCTTC

abundance: -
v_gene: TRBV28
d_gene: -
j_gene: TRBJ1-2
CDR3aa: CASSQSGNFYGYTF
CDR3nt: TGTGCCAGCAGCCAATCAGGGAACTTTTATGGCTACACCTTC

abundance: -
v_gene: TRBV27
d_gene: TRBD1
j_gene: TRBJ1-6
CDR3aa: CASSLTGHSPLHF
CDR3nt: TGTGCCAGCAGTTTGACAGGGCACTCACCCCTCCACTTT

abundance: few
v_gene: TRBV4-2
d_gene: TRBD2
j_gene: TRBJ2-7
CDR3aa: CASSLQTSGMGEQYF
CDR3nt: TGTGCCAGCAGCCTTCAGACTAGCGGGATGGGCGAGCAGTACTTC

abundance: -
v_gene: TRBV29-1
d_gene: -
j_gene: TRBJ1-3
CDR3aa: CSAAGIGNTIYF
CDR3nt: TGCAGCGCCGCAGGGATTGGAAACACCATATATTTT

abundance: -
v_gene: TRBV7-6
d_gene: -
j_gene: TRBJ2-2
CDR3aa: CASSLARETGELFF
CDR3nt: TGTGCCAGCAGCTTAGCGCGTGAAACCGGGGAGCTGTTTTTT

abundance: -
v_gene: TRBV18
d_gene: -
j_gene: TRBJ2-1
CDR3aa: CASSPQRVTINEQFF
CDR3nt: TGTGCCAGCTCACCACAGAGGGTGACGATCAATGAGCAGTTCTTC

abundance: -
v_gene: TRBV7-2
d_gene: -
j_gene: TRBJ2-3
CDR3aa: CASSLRVSPDTQYF
CDR3nt: TGTGCCAGCAGCTTACGCGTGTCCCCAGATACGCAGTATTTT